A single sample gave rise to the 20 T cell receptor beta chains below, sequenced in a study of blood T cells in healthy people across ages. A sample-barcoded 5' primer and a J-beta primer mix were used in a second PCR of about 7 to 12 cycles. Using its own MiXCR run on the 5' RACE reads, TCRdb lists one record per CDR3 protein. The data contain around 800,000 distinct CDR3 sequences, approximately 53% of them seen just once; the ten biggest clones take up approximately 40%. Material: blood. The source of these receptors is a man older than 75 in good health.

The genes are TRBV2 and TRBJ2-6, with D possibly being TRBD1 (6 bases). The germline CDR1 and CDR2 sequences are SNHLY and FYNNEI. Deletions cut 4 bases from V and 4 bases from J, with 8 bases between. The CDR3 is 14 residues long. CDR3 amino acids: CASSVGAGANVLTF. The CDR3 bases are TGTGCCAGCAGTGTGGGGGCCGGGGCCAACGTCCTGACTTTC. Drawing the rest from reference TRBV2 and TRBJ2-6, the complete variable domain is EPEVTQTPSHQVTQMGQEVILRCVPISNHLYFYWYRQILGQKVEFLVSFYNNEISEKSEIFDDQFSVERPDGSNFTLKIRSTKLEDSAMYFCASSVGAGANVLTFGAGSRLTVL.

The chain links TRBV20-1 to TRBJ2-1; D perhaps matches TRBD2 (7 bases). This CDR3 is built from 15 residues. Per the germline V gene, CDR1 is DFQATT and CDR2 is SNEGSKA (reference sequence). CDR3 loop: CSAIGGRASYNEQFF. The CDR3 DNA follows: TGCAGCGCCATAGGGGGGAGGGCCTCCTACAATGAGCAGTTCTTC.

This clonotype was detected many times. The chain links TRBV11-2 to TRBJ2-5; 9 bases align to TRBD2. CDR1 and CDR2 (germline): SGHAT, FQNNGV. The ends lost 5 bases at V and 5 bases at J; junction bases unmatched: 9. The CDR3 is made up of 15 amino acids. CDR3 amino acids: CASSPLAGVMETQYF. In DNA form, the CDR3 reads TGTGCCAGCAGCCCCTTAGCGGGAGTCATGGAGACCCAGTACTTC. The full variable domain, its missing parts supplied by reference TRBV11-2 and TRBJ2-5, is EAGVAQSPRYKIIEKRQSVAFWCNPISGHATLYWYQQILGQGPKLLIQFQNNGVVDDSQLPKDRFSAERLKGVDSTLKIQPAKLEDSAVYLCASSPLAGVMETQYFGPGTRLLVL.

This chain uses TRBV29-1 with TRBJ2-2; D is perhaps TRBD2 (6 bases). The CDR3 contains 14 residues. Deletions cut 7 bases from V and 0 bases from J, with 12 bases between. Germline CDR1 is SQVTM and CDR2 is ANQGSEA. The CDR3, as DNA: TGCAGCGCCCCGGGGACTTCGAACACCGGGGAGCTGTTTTTT. Translation gives CSAPGTSNTGELFF.

This clonotype was detected only a few times. The chain carries TRBV7-2 and TRBJ2-5; D may be TRBD2 (6 bases). Germline values: CDR1 SGHTA, CDR2 FQGNSA. This CDR3 spans 15 amino acids. V dropped 1 base and J dropped 3 bases, with 12 bases sitting between them. CDR3 bases: TGTGCCAGCAGCTTAGTCCTAGCGCGTGAAGAGACCCAGTACTTC. Translating gives CASSLVLAREETQYF.

CDR3 loop: CASSPRGGNLGGYTF. CDR3 sequence (DNA): TGTGCCAGCAGCCCCAGGGGGGGGAATCTGGGAGGCTACACCTTC. This chain links TRBV28 with TRBJ1-2; TRBD1 matches at 7 bases. The V segment lost 6 bases and the J segment 8 bases; nucleotides outside the gene matches: 15. This CDR3 spans 15 amino acids. Germline CDR1 reads MDHEN; CDR2 reads SYDVKM.

The chain is built from TRBV7-2 and TRBJ2-3, with a weak D call TRBD1 (5 bases). The CDR3 has 14 amino acids. V was shortened by 8 bases and J by 3 bases, with 15 bases between the two germline ends. Germline CDR1 is SGHTA and CDR2 is FQGNSA. DNA for the CDR3: TGTGCCAGCCAGGAGTACAGGATTACAGATACGCAGTATTTT. Encoded protein: CASQEYRITDTQYF.

To note about this clonotype: Sequence at one end of the junction differs from germline and may be a read error. CDR3 in amino acids: CSARDPARGYELYF. The CDR3 DNA reads as TGCAGTGCTAGAGATCCAGCGAGAGGCTACGAGCTGTACTTC. The chain uses TRBV20-1 and TRBJ2-7; D is unclear. The CDR3 loop spans 14 amino acids. Germline V gene lookup returns CDR1 DFQATT and CDR2 SNEGSKA (reference sequence).

This clonotype was seen at least ten times. This chain links TRBV29-1 with TRBJ2-5; tentative D call: TRBD2 (6 bases). This CDR3 contains 12 residues. Trimming took 6 bases from V and 2 from J, leaving 10 bases between them. Germline CDR1 reads SQVTM; CDR2 reads ANQGSEA. CDR3 loop: CSVDAGQETQYF. CDR3 in DNA: TGCAGCGTGGATGCGGGACAAGAGACCCAGTACTTC. Looking up the rest from reference TRBV29-1 and TRBJ2-5 gives the full variable domain: SAVISQKPSRDICQRGTSLTIQCQVDSQVTMMFWYRQQPGQSLTLIATANQGSEATYESGFVIDKFPISRPNLTFSTLTVSNMSPEDSSIYLCSVDAGQETQYFGPGTRLLVL.

This clonotype was counted between two and nine times. The genes are TRBV5-1 and TRBJ2-1, with D perhaps matching TRBD2 (6 bases). The CDR3 has 14 amino acids. The germline gives CDR1 SGHRS, CDR2 YFSETQ. Trimming took 4 bases from V and 5 from J, leaving 13 bases between them. The CDR3 bases are TGCGCCAGCAGCCCGGGACTGAATGACAATGAGCAGTTCTTC. Translated: CASSPGLNDNEQFF. Full variable domain (remainder filled in from reference TRBV5-1 and TRBJ2-1): KAGVTQTPRYLIKTRGQQVTLSCSPISGHRSVSWYQQTPGQGLQFLFEYFSETQRNKGNFPGRFSGRQFSNSRSEMNVSTLELGDSALYLCASSPGLNDNEQFFGPGTRLTVL.

The chain joins TRBV29-1 to TRBJ2-2, with D perhaps matching TRBD2 (7 bases). CDR1 and CDR2 (germline): SQVTM, ANQGSEA. V dropped 5 bases and J dropped 5 bases, with 18 bases sitting between them. The CDR3 loop spans 15 amino acids. The CDR3 coding sequence is TGCAGCGTTCTGGGGGGGGGGCGTTGGACCGGGGAGCTGTTTTTT. Translating gives CSVLGGGRWTGELFF.

This clonotype was seen only a few times. The V call is TRBV5-1, the J call TRBJ2-1; 12 nucleotides line up with TRBD2. Germline V gene lookup returns CDR1 SGHRS and CDR2 YFSETQ. The V gene end was trimmed by 4 bases and the J gene end by 0 bases; junction bases not matched to a gene: 5. The CDR3 loop spans 17 amino acids. CDR3 sequence (DNA): TGCGCCAGCAGCCCGGGACTAGCGGGCCCCTCCTACAATGAGCAGTTCTTC. Protein: CASSPGLAGPSYNEQFF.

V is TRBV28 and J is TRBJ2-1; 8 bases match TRBD2. The CDR3 extends over 11 amino acids. Losses at the gene ends were 3 bases for V and 15 bases for J; bases not matched to a gene: 4. CDR1 is MDHEN, CDR2 SYDVKM, per germline. The CDR3 sequence: CASSFGRGLFF. The CDR3 DNA reads TGTGCCAGCAGTTTCGGGAGGGGATTGTTCTTC.

The chain combines TRBV29-1 with TRBJ2-3; 9 positions match TRBD2. The CDR3 consists of 14 residues. Germline CDR1 is SQVTM and CDR2 is ANQGSEA. Germline trimming cut 8 bases from V and 3 bases from J; bases unmatched to any gene: 9. The CDR3: CSTRELAGTDTQYF. CDR3 sequence (DNA): TGCAGCACTCGAGAGCTAGCGGGAACAGATACGCAGTATTTT.

V gene TRBV29-1 combines with J gene TRBJ2-7; 10 bases agree with TRBD1. The germline V gene has CDR1 SQVTM and CDR2 ANQGSEA. The CDR3 contains 13 residues. After removal of 6 bases from V and 2 bases from J, the junction contained 4 bases not matched to a gene. The CDR3, as DNA: TGCAGCGTAACCGGGACAGGGGCCTACGAGCAGTACTTC. This gives the protein CSVTGTGAYEQYF.

The table lists this clonotype with a few counts. V usage is TRBV29-1 and J usage is TRBJ2-7; D possibly corresponds to TRBD2 (6 bases). This CDR3 comprises 13 residues. Germline assignment: CDR1 SQVTM and CDR2 ANQGSEA. V lost 6 bases, J lost 2 bases, and 14 bases lay in between. CDR3 amino acids: CSVTGTPPYEQYF. DNA for the CDR3: TGCAGCGTCACCGGGACTCCGCCCTACGAGCAGTACTTC.

This clonotype appeared a few times. This chain connects TRBV2 to TRBJ1-2; the D is unclear. Looked up from germline, CDR1 is SNHLY and CDR2 is FYNNEI. V was cut by 7 bases and J by 4 bases, with 16 bases left in between. The CDR3 covers 14 residues. CDR3 in amino acids: CASTRDYSGYGYTF. The CDR3 DNA reads TGTGCCAGCACTCGGGATTACAGCGGCTATGGCTACACCTTC.

The genes are TRBV5-1 and TRBJ2-1; 8 nucleotides line up with TRBD1. This CDR3 is built from 14 residues. The V and J ends lost 0 bases and 7 bases, in that order; junction bases with no gene match: 3. CDR1 is SGHRS and CDR2 is YFSETQ in the germline V gene. The CDR3 is CASSLGQGKNEQFF. As DNA, the CDR3 is TGCGCCAGCAGCTTGGGACAGGGGAAGAATGAGCAGTTCTTC.

This chain joins TRBV27 and TRBJ1-2; no definite D call. V lost 10 bases to trimming and J lost 4 bases, with 16 bases between them. Per germline, CDR1 MNHEY and CDR2 SMNVEV (reference sequence). This CDR3 region has 13 residues. The CDR3 DNA reads as TGTGCCACCTCAGACTACTCGGGCTATGGCTACACCTTC. This gives the protein CATSDYSGYGYTF.

The V and J genes are TRBV29-1 and TRBJ1-2; possible D gene TRBD1, 5 bases. Germline V lookup: CDR1 SQVTM, CDR2 ANQGSEA. Trimming removed 3 bases from V and 0 bases from J, with 14 bases in between. There are 15 residues in the CDR3. CDR3: CSVDRPAGSNYGYTF. Here the CDR3 DNA reads TGCAGCGTTGATAGGCCAGCAGGGTCTAACTATGGCTACACCTTC.